The following is a T cell receptor beta chain sequence with its context. Germline V gives CDR1 SGHNT, CDR2 YYREEE (reference sequence). V lost 0 bases, J lost 2 bases, and 5 bases lay in between. The CDR3 sequence is 13 residues long. Stated time point: neoterminal ileum biopsy at postoperative endoscopy, about 6 months after surgery. The data were obtained in a study of T cell repertoires in ileal Crohn's disease. Study information: Surgery for a complication: stricturing in approximately 60%, penetrating in approximately 39%.

Some clones are missing from TCRdb's copy, which holds only in-frame ones; the method was immunoSEQ multiplex PCR. The table lists 1,900 or so clones, around 88% of them singletons. The clonotype was recovered from an adult with Crohn's disease. The V call is TRBV5-4, the J call TRBJ2-5; D remains ambiguous. Sequenced input: ileal tissue. The CDR3 bases are TGTGCCAGCAGCTTGGACATACAAGAGACCCAGTACTTC. This encodes CASSLDIQETQYF.